Listed below are T cell receptor beta chains from one sample, sequenced in a study of blood T cell repertoires in COVID-19. This table comes from immunoSEQ multiplex PCR, and its TCRdb copy is limited to in-frame clones, with some not included. Of around 23,000 clones listed, approximately 92% were seen once; the top ten hold over 15%. The source material was peripheral blood. Receptors were obtained from a human donor in a cohort sampled during active COVID-19. Each CDR3 is given with its conserved first and last residue. D genes are given only for firm matches. The size entry is marked missing in some rows and otherwise reads once, few, many or a size class.

>TRBJ2-1|TRBD2|TRBV7-2|.
CASSLVSAGGPHEQFF
TGTGCCAGCAGCCTAGTCTCAGCGGGGGGGCCTCATGAGCAGTTCTTC
>TRBJ2-1|.|TRBV27|.
CASSERFRGNEQFF
TGTGCCAGCAGCGAACGCTTTAGGGGGAATGAGCAGTTCTTC
>TRBJ1-2|.|TRBV7-9|.
CASSLMGASNYGYTF
TGTGCCAGCAGCTTAATGGGGGCATCTAACTATGGCTACACCTTC
>TRBJ1-1|.|TRBV27|.
CASRAQGGRAFF
TGTGCCAGCAGGGCGCAGGGAGGGCGAGCTTTCTTT
>TRBJ1-5|.|TRBV6-6|few
CASTRGRQPQHF
TGTGCCAGCACCAGAGGTCGTCAGCCCCAGCATTTT
>TRBJ1-1|.|TRBV9|.
CASSVAVANTEAFF
TGTGCCAGCAGCGTAGCAGTCGCGAACACTGAAGCTTTCTTT
>TRBJ2-5|.|TRBV24-1|.
CATSDLLGTQYF
TGTGCCACCAGTGATTTGCTCGGGACCCAGTACTTC
>TRBJ2-7|.|TRBV6-5|once
CASRRDSTYEQYF
TGTGCCAGCAGGCGGGACAGCACCTACGAGCAGTACTTC
>TRBJ2-3|TRBD2|TRBV7-2|.
CASSPYGLAVTSTDTQYF
TGTGCCAGCAGCCCATATGGACTAGCAGTCACTAGCACAGATACGCAGTATTTT
>TRBJ2-2|TRBD1|TRBV19|.
CASSMLRGQGRTGELFF
TGTGCCAGTAGTATGTTACGGGGACAGGGCCGCACCGGGGAGCTGTTTTTT
>TRBJ2-1|TRBD2|TRBV5-1|once
CASSLGLAGPLSSYNEQFF
TGCGCCAGCAGCTTGGGACTAGCGGGTCCCCTCAGCTCCTACAATGAGCAGTTCTTC
>TRBJ1-1|TRBD1|TRBV27|once
CASSRADRGTEAFF
TGTGCCAGCAGTAGAGCGGACAGGGGAACTGAAGCTTTCTTT
>TRBJ2-7|TRBD1|TRBV5-1|.
CASREPDREASEQYF
TGCGCCAGCAGGGAGCCGGACAGGGAAGCCTCCGAGCAGTACTTC
>TRBJ1-6|TRBD1|TRBV7-9|.
CASSGQGAYNSPLHF
TGTGCCAGCAGCGGACAGGGGGCCTATAATTCACCCCTCCACTTT
>TRBJ2-6|TRBD2|TRBV30|.
CAWSVGTSELSGANVLTF
TGTGCCTGGAGTGTTGGGACTAGCGAGTTGTCTGGGGCCAACGTCCTGACTTTC